In this sample, the clone carrying this T cell receptor (beta chain) turned up once. The sample originates from a study of blood T cell repertoires in COVID-19. In the study overall: The study drew acute and convalescent COVID-19 samples from the United States, Italy and Spain.

The age range of participants was about 18 to 100 years, with residence in about two dozen US areas. This CDR3 region has 15 residues. V lost 5 bases, J lost 0 bases, and 13 bases lay in between. Germline CDR1 MDHEN, CDR2 SYDVKM. Some clones are missing from TCRdb's copy, which holds only in-frame ones; the method was immunoSEQ multiplex PCR. The data show around 190,000 clones, with about four fifths seen just once and approximately 3% held by the top ten. This sequence was found in a woman aged 25 to 45 who had recovered from COVID-19. The sequenced sample was PBMCs or T cells enriched from blood (not recorded which). The V gene is TRBV28, the J gene TRBJ1-1, with a tentative D call TRBD1 (5 bases). The DNA for the CDR3 is TGTGCCAGCAGTCCAACGGGCAGGGTGAACACTGAAGCTTTCTTT. Amino acids: CASSPTGRVNTEAFF. The complete variable domain, with remaining parts taken from reference TRBV28 and TRBJ1-1, reads DVKVTQSSRYLVKRTGEKVFLECVQDMDHENMFWYRQDPGLGLRLIYFSYDVKMKEKGDIPEGYSVSREKKERFSLILESASTNQTSMYLCASSPTGRVNTEAFFGQGTRLTVV.